This T cell receptor (beta chain) emerged from a study of identical twins. TCRdb re-analysed the 5' RACE reads in MiXCR, keeping a single row per CDR3 protein. Here the sample spans 700,000 to 950,000 distinct CDR3 sequences, around an eighth being singletons. Regarding the study as a whole: Out-of-frame TCR alpha sharing observed in monozygotic twins exceeded model estimates.

A remark on this clonotype: Its antigen is unidentified.

CDR3 length: 16 residues. The germline gives CDR1 SGHAT, CDR2 FQNNGV. Trimming removed 1 base from V and 5 bases from J, with 15 bases in between. The sample also formed part of further work on yellow fever vaccine responses in identical twins.

Input material: PBMCs. This clonotype originated in a woman under 30 in good health. The chain is built from TRBV11-2 and TRBJ2-1; D is unclear. CDR3 residues: CASSLGRSLLNNEQFF. CDR3 sequence (DNA): TGTGCCAGCAGCTTAGGCAGATCCCTCCTTAACAATGAGCAGTTCTTC.